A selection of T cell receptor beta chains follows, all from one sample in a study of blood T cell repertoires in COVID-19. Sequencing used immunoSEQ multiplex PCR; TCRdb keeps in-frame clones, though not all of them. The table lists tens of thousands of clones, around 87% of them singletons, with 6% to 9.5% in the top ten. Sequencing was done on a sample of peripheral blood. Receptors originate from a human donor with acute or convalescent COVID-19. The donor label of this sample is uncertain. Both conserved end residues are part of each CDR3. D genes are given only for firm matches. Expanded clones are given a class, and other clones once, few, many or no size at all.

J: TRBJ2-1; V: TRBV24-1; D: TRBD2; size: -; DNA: TGTGCCACCAGTGACTCAAGCGGGGGGGCATTCAATGAGCAGTTCTTC; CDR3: CATSDSSGGAFNEQFF
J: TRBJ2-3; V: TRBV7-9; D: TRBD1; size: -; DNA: TGTGCCAGCAGCTTAGGACAGGGGGCATTCGGAGATACGCAGTATTTT; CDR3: CASSLGQGAFGDTQYF
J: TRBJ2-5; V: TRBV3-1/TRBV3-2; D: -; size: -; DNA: TGTGCCAGCAGCCAAGGGGGCGGGGGCCCCTGGGAGACCCAGTACTTC; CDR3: CASSQGGGGPWETQYF
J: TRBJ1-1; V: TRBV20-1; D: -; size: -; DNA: TGCAGTGCTAGTACAGGCACCATGAACACTGAAGCTTTCTTT; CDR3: CSASTGTMNTEAFF
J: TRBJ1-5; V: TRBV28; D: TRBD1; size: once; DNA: TGTGCCAGCGCTATCGGGACAGGGGGCCCGATCCAGCATTTT; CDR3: CASAIGTGGPIQHF
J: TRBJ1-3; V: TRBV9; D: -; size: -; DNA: TGTGCCAGCAGCGTAGGTTGGGGGGGCTCTGGAAACACCATATATTTT; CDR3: CASSVGWGGSGNTIYF
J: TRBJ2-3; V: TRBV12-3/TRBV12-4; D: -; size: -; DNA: TGTGCCAGCACCCGACTACCGGATACGCAGTATTTT; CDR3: CASTRLPDTQYF
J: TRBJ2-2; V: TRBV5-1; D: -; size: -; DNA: TGCGCCAGCAGCTTGTGGCAGACGAACACCGGGGAGCTGTTTTTT; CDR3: CASSLWQTNTGELFF
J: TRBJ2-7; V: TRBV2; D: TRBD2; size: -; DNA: TGTGCCAGCAGAAATATGCGGGGGGGTTCCTACGAGCAGTACTTC; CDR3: CASRNMRGGSYEQYF
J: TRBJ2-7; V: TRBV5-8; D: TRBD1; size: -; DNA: TGTGCCAGCAGCTGGAGGACAGGGATCATCTACGAGCAGTACTTC; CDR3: CASSWRTGIIYEQYF
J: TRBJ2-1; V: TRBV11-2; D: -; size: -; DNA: TGTGCCAGCAGCTTAGGAGTCAATGAGCAGTTCTTC; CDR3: CASSLGVNEQFF
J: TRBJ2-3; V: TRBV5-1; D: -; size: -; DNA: TGCGCCAGCAGCTTGGGAGGGACAACTAGCACAGATACGCAGTATTTT; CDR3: CASSLGGTTSTDTQYF
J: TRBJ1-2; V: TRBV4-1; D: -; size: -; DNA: TGCGCCAGCAGCCAAACAGGGATTAACTATGGCTACACCTTC; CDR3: CASSQTGINYGYTF
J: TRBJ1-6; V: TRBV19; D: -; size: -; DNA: TGTGCCAGTAGAGTGAGCCATAATTCACCCCTCCACTTT; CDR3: CASRVSHNSPLHF
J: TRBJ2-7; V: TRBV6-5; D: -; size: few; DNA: TGTGCCAGCAGATTACACGGGACATCTTACGAGCAGTACTTC; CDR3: CASRLHGTSYEQYF
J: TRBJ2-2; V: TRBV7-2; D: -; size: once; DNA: TGTGCCAGCAGCTTAGTGGGCTCGGCGACCGGGGAGCTGTTTTTT; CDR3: CASSLVGSATGELFF
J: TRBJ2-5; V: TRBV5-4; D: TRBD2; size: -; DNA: TGTGCCAGCAGCGCCGGACTAGGACTGGAGACCCAGTACTTC; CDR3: CASSAGLGLETQYF
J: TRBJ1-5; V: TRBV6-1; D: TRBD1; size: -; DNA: TGTGCCAGCAGAACCAGACAGGGCGGCGATCAGCCCCAGCATTTT; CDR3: CASRTRQGGDQPQHF
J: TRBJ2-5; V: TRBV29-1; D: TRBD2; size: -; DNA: TGCAGCGTTGAAGGGGCCTGGACTAGCGGGCACCAAGAGACCCAGTACTTC; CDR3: CSVEGAWTSGHQETQYF
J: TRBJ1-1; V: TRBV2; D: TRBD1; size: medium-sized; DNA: TGTGCCAGCAGTACAGGGGATGAAGCTTTCTTT; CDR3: CASSTGDEAFF
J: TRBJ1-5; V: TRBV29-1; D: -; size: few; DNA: TGCAGCGTTGAAGCGGGACAAAATCAGCCCCAGCATTTT; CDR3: CSVEAGQNQPQHF
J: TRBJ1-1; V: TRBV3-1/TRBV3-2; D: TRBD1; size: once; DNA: TGTGCCAGCAGCACTTGGGACAGGCCGAACACTGAAGCTTTCTTT; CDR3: CASSTWDRPNTEAFF
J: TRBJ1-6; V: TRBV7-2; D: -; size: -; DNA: TGTGCCAGCAGCTTAATCGGGGTTTCACCCCTCCACTTT; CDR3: CASSLIGVSPLHF
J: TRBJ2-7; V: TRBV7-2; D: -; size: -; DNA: TGTGCCAGCAGCTTAAAATACAGGGCCGACGAGCAGTACTTC; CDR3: CASSLKYRADEQYF
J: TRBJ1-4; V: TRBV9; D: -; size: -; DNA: TGTGCCAGCAGCGTAGGCGGGGGGCCTTCGGCGGGGAAACTGTTTTTT; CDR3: CASSVGGGPSAGKLFF
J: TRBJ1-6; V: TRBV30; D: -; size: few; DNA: TGTGCCTGGAGTGCAGGGCAGGGGAGCGGTTCACCCCTCCACTTT; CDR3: CAWSAGQGSGSPLHF
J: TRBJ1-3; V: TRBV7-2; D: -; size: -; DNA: TGTGCCAGCAGCTTAGCTACGGGTAGGGGAAACACCATATATTTT; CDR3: CASSLATGRGNTIYF
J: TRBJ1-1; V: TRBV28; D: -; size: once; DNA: TGTGCCAGCAGTAACAGCGGGAGTGAAGCTTTCTTT; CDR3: CASSNSGSEAFF
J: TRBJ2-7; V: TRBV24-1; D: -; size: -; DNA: TGTGCCACCAGTGATGCTAGCTCCTACGAGCAGTACTTC; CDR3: CATSDASSYEQYF
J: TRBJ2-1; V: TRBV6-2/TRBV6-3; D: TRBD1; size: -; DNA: TGTGCCAGCAGTTCACAATGGACAGGTCCTCCGTTCTTC; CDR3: CASSSQWTGPPFF
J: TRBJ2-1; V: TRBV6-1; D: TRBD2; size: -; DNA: TGTGCCAGCAGTGAGCTAGCGGGGGGGTACAATGAGCAGTTCTTC; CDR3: CASSELAGGYNEQFF
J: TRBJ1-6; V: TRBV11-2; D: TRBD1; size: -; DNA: TGTGCCAGCAGCTCCAGACAGGGAGAGGGTTCACCCCTCCACTTT; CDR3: CASSSRQGEGSPLHF
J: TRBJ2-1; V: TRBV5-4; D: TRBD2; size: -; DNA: TGTGCCAGCAGCCCGACTAGCGAAGCCTACAATGAGCAGTTCTTC; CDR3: CASSPTSEAYNEQFF
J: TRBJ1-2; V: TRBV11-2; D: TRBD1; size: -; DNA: TGTGCCAGCTCCTCACCCGGGACAGGGCTCCTCTATGGCTACACCTTC; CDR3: CASSSPGTGLLYGYTF
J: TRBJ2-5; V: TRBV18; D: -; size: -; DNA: TGTGCCAGCTCAACCCACGACAGAGGAGACACCCAGTACTTC; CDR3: CASSTHDRGDTQYF
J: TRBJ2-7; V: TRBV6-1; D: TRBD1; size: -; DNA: TGTGCCAGCAGTGACACCGGGACAGGGCGCGAGCAGTACTTC; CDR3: CASSDTGTGREQYF
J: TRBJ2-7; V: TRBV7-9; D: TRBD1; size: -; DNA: TGTGCCAGCAGCTTCGCGACAGGGAACGAGCAGTACTTC; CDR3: CASSFATGNEQYF
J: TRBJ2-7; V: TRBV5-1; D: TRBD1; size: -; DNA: TGCGCCAGCAGCTTTGGGACAGGTGTCTACGAGCAGTACTTC; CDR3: CASSFGTGVYEQYF
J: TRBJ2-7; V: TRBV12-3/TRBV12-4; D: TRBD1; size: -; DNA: TGTGCCAGCAGCTTTGGACAGGGCTACGAGCAGTACTTC; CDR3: CASSFGQGYEQYF
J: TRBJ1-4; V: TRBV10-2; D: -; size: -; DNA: TGCGCCAGCAGTGTGCGGGAAGGGAATGAAAAACTGTTTTTT; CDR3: CASSVREGNEKLFF
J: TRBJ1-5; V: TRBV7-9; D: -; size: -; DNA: TGTGCCAGCAGCTTAGGGACAGAGCCCCAGCATTTT; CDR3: CASSLGTEPQHF